Described below is a single T cell receptor beta chain sequence and its context. This record belongs to a study of blood T cell repertoires in COVID-19. Study as a whole: Acute and convalescent COVID-19 specimens originated in the United States, Italy and Spain. T cells, B-cell-depleted T cells, or PBMCs supplied cDNA or gDNA.

Original analysis: Reference gene primer amplification in the assay estimated nucleated cell counts. Some clones are missing from TCRdb's copy, which holds only in-frame ones; the method was immunoSEQ multiplex PCR. The D gene and trimming were derived from the DNA, and the V and J assignments and clone size from that table. The sample has 60,000 to 70,000 clones, about 90% seen once. The CDR3 spans 13 residues. Germline CDR1 reads SGHDT; CDR2 reads YYEEEE. The ends were cut back, 1 base at V and 7 bases at J, with 11 bases in the middle. The genes are TRBV5-6 and TRBJ1-1, with D perhaps matching TRBD1 (6 bases). The clonotype originates from a man aged 45-65 years with active COVID-19. The specimen sequenced was peripheral blood. Here the CDR3 DNA reads TGTGCCAGCAGCTTGAACAGGGTTGGTGAAGCTTTCTTT. Residues: CASSLNRVGEAFF. Full variable domain (rest looked up from reference TRBV5-6 and TRBJ1-1): DAGVTQSPTHLIKTRGQQVTLRCSPKSGHDTVSWYQQALGQGPQFIFQYYEEEERQRGNFPDRFSGHQFPNYSSELNVNALLLGDSALYLCASSLNRVGEAFFGQGTRLTVV.